This T cell receptor (beta chain) was obtained from a study of blood T cell repertoires in COVID-19. Looking at the study overall: COVID-19 samples collected from the United States, Italy and Spain covered acute and convalescent phases.

This clone was detected only a few times. Participant age was 18 to 89 years, and participants resided in roughly 25 US areas. Donors of Cohort 3 who recovered were those that had two negative PCRs, clearance, or symptom resolution. J gave up 2 bases and V 4 bases, and 11 bases lay outside the gene matches. The CDR3 has 16 residues. Germline V gene lookup returns CDR1 SQVTM and CDR2 ANQGSEA. Original methodology: Amplification from reference gene primers served as the basis for estimated nucleated cell counts. The method was immunoSEQ multiplex PCR; TCRdb's version includes in-frame clones alone and lacks a portion of them. The V and J calls and clone size are taken from that table; D and trimming were inferred from the DNA. This table holds more than 150,000 clones, 80% to 85% found once.

Sample: PBMCs or T cells enriched from blood (not recorded which). The V call is TRBV29-1, the J call TRBJ2-5; 9 bases agree with TRBD2. This clonotype was obtained from a woman in her forties or fifties who had recovered from COVID-19. CDR3 residues: CSVVSLSSGVQETQYF. In nucleotides, the CDR3 is TGCAGCGTTGTCTCTTTATCTAGCGGGGTTCAAGAGACCCAGTACTTC.